The 29 T cell receptor beta chains reported below all come from one sample, sequenced in a study of cytomegalovirus exposure and HLA in healthy donors. Both 60 Vbeta primers and 13 Jbeta primers went into the PCR. Assay: immunoSEQ multiplex PCR; the TCRdb copy retains only in-frame clones and omits some. The data contain about 120,000 clones, over 60% of them singletons. Sequencing was done on a sample of PBMCs. The receptors stem from a human donor in good health.

V usage is TRBV4-1 and J usage is TRBJ1-2; D is ambiguous. Germline V gene data show CDR1 as MGHRA and CDR2 as YSYEKL. This CDR3 contains 15 residues. Trimming removed 0 bases from V and 4 bases from J, with 12 bases in between. CDR3 nucleotide sequence: TGCGCCAGCAGCCAAGATGTCGCGGGAGCCTATGGCTACACCTTC. Translating it yields CASSQDVAGAYGYTF.

The rearrangement uses TRBV5-5 and TRBJ1-5, with D uncertain. CDR3 size: 16 residues. Germline CDR1 and CDR2: SGHKS and YYEKEE (reference sequence). Trimming pared 0 bases from V and 0 bases from J, leaving 10 bases between. The CDR3: CASSLGGSYSNQPQHF. The CDR3 nucleotides are TGTGCCAGCAGCTTGGGAGGATCTTATAGCAATCAGCCCCAGCATTTT.

CDR3 protein: CASSETSGRWGTQYF. DNA of the CDR3: TGTGCCAGCAGCGAAACTAGCGGGAGATGGGGTACGCAGTATTTT. J is TRBJ2-3 and V is TRBV5-6; the match to TRBD2 covers 11 bases. Germline V CDR1 and CDR2: SGHDT, YYEEEE. J was trimmed by 8 bases and V by 4 bases; bases with no gene match: 9. The CDR3 contains 15 residues.

This clone was detected a few times. The chain recombines TRBV28 with TRBJ2-7; D is ambiguous. Trimming took 1 base from V and 4 from J, leaving 14 bases between them. The CDR3 consists of 15 residues. Germline V lookup: CDR1 MDHEN, CDR2 SYDVKM. Here the CDR3 DNA reads TGTGCCAGCAGTTTATCCGGGTCGCTCGTTTACGAGCAGTACTTC. This translates into CASSLSGSLVYEQYF.

In its sample, this clone was seen once. The V and J genes are TRBV5-4 and TRBJ1-1; the D gene is possibly TRBD1 (6 bases). The CDR3 contains 15 residues. Germline V lookup: CDR1 SGHNT, CDR2 YYREEE (reference sequence). V was shortened by 6 bases and J by 4 bases, with 19 bases between the two germline ends. The DNA of the CDR3 is TGTGCCAGCACCCCGGGGGGGGCCAAGTTCACTGAAGCTTTCTTT. Translation: CASTPGGAKFTEAFF.

This clone has more than one count but fewer than ten. The genes are TRBV28 and TRBJ2-5; weak D call: TRBD1 (6 bases). From germline, CDR1 is MDHEN and CDR2 SYDVKM. This CDR3 spans 17 amino acids. V was pared by 1 base and J by 5 bases, with 20 bases between. The CDR3 DNA reads as TGTGCCAGCAGTTTATACTTAGGGCAGGGGTCTGGCGAGACCCAGTACTTC. Translation: CASSLYLGQGSGETQYF.

The V call is TRBV6-1, the J call TRBJ1-1, with D tentatively TRBD1 (6 bases). CDR3 length: 13 amino acids. Germline V gene sequence: CDR1 MNHNS, CDR2 SASEGT. The germline V and J ends were trimmed by 5 bases and 4 bases, with 11 bases remaining between them. CDR3 nucleotide sequence: TGTGCCAGCAGTTTAGGGGGGGGCACTGAAGCTTTCTTT. Translation gives CASSLGGGTEAFF.

In its sample, this clone was seen a few times. The chain has TRBV11-3 and TRBJ1-1, with D maybe TRBD1 (5 bases). The ends were cut back, 1 base at V and 3 bases at J, with 9 bases in the middle. CDR1 and CDR2 from the germline V gene are SGHNT and YENEEA. The CDR3 loop spans 14 amino acids. The CDR3 DNA reads as TGTGCCAGCAGCTTAGCCTGGGGGGACACTGAAGCTTTCTTT. Its protein is CASSLAWGDTEAFF.

The V gene is TRBV14, the J gene TRBJ1-1, with TRBD1 matching over 10 bases. This CDR3 has 13 amino acids. Germline assignment: CDR1 SGHDN and CDR2 FVKESK. The J segment lost 10 bases and the V segment lost 5 bases, leaving 7 bases of the junction unmatched. The CDR3 region is CASSDDRGLGAFF. The CDR3 region has the DNA TGTGCCAGCAGCGATGACAGGGGGCTGGGAGCTTTCTTT.

The rearrangement uses TRBV28 and TRBJ2-4; D remains unclear. The CDR3 is 16 residues long. V dropped 1 base and J dropped 3 bases, with 13 bases sitting between them. Germline CDR1 is MDHEN and CDR2 is SYDVKM. This chain's CDR3 is CASSLSVASVKNIQYF. Here the CDR3 DNA reads TGTGCCAGCAGTTTATCAGTGGCCTCTGTCAAAAACATTCAGTACTTC. The whole variable domain, remainder taken from reference TRBV28 and TRBJ2-4, is DVKVTQSSRYLVKRTGEKVFLECVQDMDHENMFWYRQDPGLGLRLIYFSYDVKMKEKGDIPEGYSVSREKKERFSLILESASTNQTSMYLCASSLSVASVKNIQYFGAGTRLSVL.

The chain joins TRBV30 to TRBJ1-4; D not resolved. Germline values: CDR1 GTSNPN, CDR2 SVGIG (reference sequence). This CDR3 has 15 amino acids. Trimming pared 1 base from V and 0 bases from J, leaving 9 bases between. CDR3 sequence (DNA): TGTGCCTGGAGTGGAGTCTCTGCAACTAATGAAAAACTGTTTTTT. Translated: CAWSGVSATNEKLFF.

The chain uses TRBV5-5 and TRBJ1-2; 7 bases agree with TRBD1. V was pared by 4 bases and J by 4 bases, with 7 bases of the junction left unmatched. The CDR3 totals 14 residues. CDR1 is SGHKS, CDR2 YYEKEE, per germline (reference sequence). Here the CDR3 reads CASSLGQSVYGYTF. CDR3 nucleotides: TGTGCCAGCAGCCTGGGACAGAGCGTCTATGGCTACACCTTC.

This chain links TRBV9 with TRBJ2-3; D is undetermined. With 3 bases removed from V and 3 bases from J, the gap between germline ends came to 11 bases. Germline V CDR1 and CDR2: SGDLS, YYNGEE. The CDR3 has 14 residues. The CDR3 DNA follows: TGTGCCAGCAGCGACCGTCTGACAACAGATACGCAGTATTTT. Its protein is CASSDRLTTDTQYF.

This rearrangement joins TRBV6-6 to TRBJ2-2; no clear D. Between the trimmed V and J ends, which lost 7 bases and 5 bases, there was a span of 11 bases. In germline, CDR1 is MNHNY, CDR2 SVGAGI (reference sequence). This CDR3 has 13 amino acids. CDR3 bases: TGTGCCAGCAAAGCGCCAGCAACCGGGGAGCTGTTTTTT. Amino acid sequence: CASKAPATGELFF.

This chain links TRBV5-1 with TRBJ2-3; no clear D. V dropped 0 bases and J dropped 5 bases, with 4 bases sitting between them. CDR1 and CDR2 (germline): SGHRS, YFSETQ. The CDR3 spans 12 residues. The CDR3 coding sequence is TGCGCCAGCAGCTTGGCCAAAGATACGCAGTATTTT. Protein: CASSLAKDTQYF.

The chain has TRBV14 and TRBJ2-1, with TRBD2 identical over 9 bases. Germline trimming cut 4 bases from V and 4 bases from J; bases unmatched to any gene: 2. The CDR3 extends over 14 amino acids. Germline CDR1 SGHDN, CDR2 FVKESK. DNA for the CDR3: TGTGCCAGCAGCCCGGGACTAGCATACAATGAGCAGTTCTTC. It yields the protein CASSPGLAYNEQFF.

The chain uses TRBV19 and TRBJ2-1; 9 nucleotides align to TRBD2. The CDR3 covers 16 residues. Losses at the gene ends were 4 bases for V and 7 bases for J; bases not matched to a gene: 11. Germline CDR1 is LNHDA and CDR2 is SQIVND (reference sequence). DNA for the CDR3: TGTGCCAGTAGTACCCCCACTAGCGGGTTATGGAATGAGCAGTTCTTC. This translates into CASSTPTSGLWNEQFF.

The chain has TRBV5-4 and TRBJ1-5, with D possibly TRBD1 on 6 matching bases. The CDR3 has 14 residues. Trimming took off 0 bases at V and 6 bases at J, with 10 bases between the two ends. Germline V gene lookup returns CDR1 SGHNT and CDR2 YYREEE (reference sequence). This CDR3 reads CASSLGDTGQPQHF. The CDR3 DNA reads TGTGCCAGCAGCTTGGGGGACACCGGTCAGCCCCAGCATTTT. Variable domain in full (rest from reference TRBV5-4 and TRBJ1-5): ETGVTQSPTHLIKTRGQQVTLRCSSQSGHNTVSWYQQALGQGPQFIFQYYREEENGRGNFPPRFSGLQFPNYSSELNVNALELDDSALYLCASSLGDTGQPQHFGDGTRLSIL.

The chain joins TRBV5-1 to TRBJ2-3, with 7 bases that match TRBD2. Germline assignment: CDR1 SGHRS and CDR2 YFSETQ. The ends lost 4 bases at V and 4 bases at J; junction bases unmatched: 9. The CDR3 extends over 15 amino acids. In DNA form, the CDR3 reads TGCGCCAGCAGCCACAGCGGGGCCGGGGCAGATACGCAGTATTTT. It is translated as CASSHSGAGADTQYF.

V and J are TRBV18 and TRBJ2-2; 9 nucleotides align to TRBD1. The germline CDR1 and CDR2 sequences are KGHSH and LQKENI. This CDR3 contains 16 residues. Trimming cost V 2 bases and J 1 base; bases outside gene matches: 2. In nucleotides, the CDR3 is TGTGCCAGCTCACCATTGGGACAGGGGAACACCGGGGAGCTGTTTTTT. Its protein product is CASSPLGQGNTGELFF.

This clone was counted a single time. The chain carries TRBV6-6 and TRBJ1-5; D is unclear. The CDR3 consists of 13 residues. V shed 8 bases and J shed 6 bases, with 14 bases lying between them. The V gene's germline CDR1 is MNHNY and CDR2 SVGAGI (reference sequence). The CDR3 sequence: CASAVYRGQPQHF. The CDR3 region has the DNA TGTGCCAGCGCGGTGTACCGCGGTCAGCCCCAGCATTTT.

V and J are TRBV6-4 and TRBJ2-7; TRBD2 aligns across 7 bases. Trimming cost V 8 bases and J 0 bases; bases outside gene matches: 10. The CDR3 length is 15 residues. Germline CDR1 reads MRHNA; CDR2 reads SNTAGT. The CDR3 loop is CASRTLAGRSYEQYF. The CDR3 DNA reads as TGTGCCAGCCGGACCTTAGCGGGCCGCTCCTACGAGCAGTACTTC.

This clone appeared a single time. The gene calls are TRBV2 and TRBJ2-1; 8 nucleotides align to TRBD2. The CDR3 length is 15 residues. Losses at the gene ends were 7 bases for V and 5 bases for J; bases not matched to a gene: 10. In germline, CDR1 is SNHLY, CDR2 FYNNEI. The CDR3 DNA sequence: TGTGCCAGCACCGGCGGGAGGACCCCAAACAATGAGCAGTTCTTC. Encoded protein: CASTGGRTPNNEQFF.

CDR3 nucleotide sequence: TGTGCCAGCAGGCCAGTCGGGTCTGGAAACACCATATATTTT. Encoded protein: CASRPVGSGNTIYF. The chain uses TRBV14 and TRBJ1-3; no reliable D call. CDR1 SGHDN and CDR2 FVKESK come from the germline V gene. The CDR3 has 14 amino acids. Trimming took off 6 bases at V and 1 base at J, with 10 bases between the two ends.

The count of this clone is one. The V and J genes are TRBV11-2 and TRBJ2-5, with D possibly being TRBD2 (5 bases). CDR1 is SGHAT and CDR2 is FQNNGV in the germline V gene. The ends were cut back, 1 base at V and 11 bases at J, with 17 bases in the middle. CDR3 size: 14 residues. This CDR3 reads CASSLGTWGAQQYF. The CDR3 region has the DNA TGTGCCAGCAGCTTAGGGACTTGGGGAGCCCAGCAGTACTTC.

This chain links TRBV7-9 with TRBJ2-7; 9 positions agree with TRBD1. Trimming removed 1 base from V and 5 bases from J; junction bases left unmatched: 12. CDR1 and CDR2 (germline): SEHNR, FQNEAQ (reference sequence). This CDR3 contains 17 residues. CDR3 in amino acids: CASSLVAPGTGFHEQYF. The CDR3 DNA follows: TGTGCCAGCAGCTTAGTGGCCCCCGGGACAGGGTTCCACGAGCAGTACTTC.

The V gene is TRBV6-1, the J gene TRBJ2-3; D may be TRBD2 (5 bases). CDR3 length: 14 amino acids. V lost 5 bases and J 0 bases, leaving 9 bases between the germline ends. CDR1 and CDR2 from the germline V gene are MNHNS and SASEGT. The CDR3 DNA is TGTGCCAGCAGTAGCGCGGGTAGCACAGATACGCAGTATTTT. Encoded protein: CASSSAGSTDTQYF.

The chain employs TRBV10-3 and TRBJ1-2, with 7 positions matching TRBD1. The CDR3 totals 12 residues. Germline trimming cut 10 bases from V and 8 bases from J; bases unmatched to any gene: 10. Germline assignment: CDR1 ENHRY and CDR2 SYGVKD. For the CDR3, the DNA is TGTGCCACCCAAGGGCGACAGGGAGGCTACACCTTC. It translates to CATQGRQGGYTF.

The chain uses TRBV13 and TRBJ1-1, with a weak D call TRBD1 (6 bases). Germline CDR1 PRHDT, CDR2 FYEKMQ (reference sequence). V was pared by 0 bases and J by 9 bases, with 11 bases between. The CDR3 has 13 amino acids. CDR3 bases: TGTGCCAGCAGCTTAGGCAGGGGATCTCAAGCTTTCTTT. Residues: CASSLGRGSQAFF.